The T cell receptor (beta chain) described here comes from a study of PD-1 blockade in mismatch repair-deficient tumors. Across the study: Enrolled about 2012-2016, patients had progressing, pretreated mismatch repair-deficient cancers of 12 to 13 types. General study points: Tumor-resident clones, often absent from pretreatment blood, expanded after pembrolizumab and then contracted.

This table comes from immunoSEQ multiplex PCR, and its TCRdb copy is limited to in-frame clones, with some not included. The sample contains tens of thousands of clones, roughly 81% of which appear only once. Every patient had mismatch repair deficiency by PCR or immunohistochemistry. The CDR3 runs 12 residues. Germline V gene lookup returns CDR1 SGHDT and CDR2 YYEEEE. V lost 4 bases, J lost 6 bases, and 8 bases lay in between. This clone occurred a few times. Its antigen is not identified. Specimen: peripheral blood, collected 2 weeks after starting pembrolizumab. The J gene is TRBJ1-5, the V gene TRBV5-6; D uncertain. This TCR was recovered from an adult with mismatch repair-deficient cancer. The CDR3 DNA is TGTGCCAGCAGCCCGTGGTGTCAGCCCCAGCATTTT. Protein product: CASSPWCQPQHF.